A selection of T cell receptor beta chains follows, all from one sample in a study of T cell responses to AZD1222 COVID-19 vaccine. This table comes from immunoSEQ multiplex PCR, and its TCRdb copy is limited to in-frame clones, with some not included. The data contain around 15,000 clones, over 60% of them singletons. The starting material was peripheral blood, obtained 28 days after the second AZD1222 dose. Every receptor here comes from an adult who received the AZD1222 COVID-19 vaccine. The CDR3 runs from the conserved cysteine through the conserved F or W. D genes are given only for firm matches. Expanded clones get a size class; other rows say once, few or many, or leave the size out.

size: .
D: .
V: TRBV30
J: TRBJ1-5
CDR3: CAWSTGGDQPQHF
DNA: TGTGCCTGGAGTACGGGCGGGGATCAGCCCCAGCATTTT

size: .
D: .
V: TRBV7-2
J: TRBJ1-1
CDR3: CASSFVVTEAFF
DNA: TGTGCCAGCAGCTTTGTGGTGACTGAAGCTTTCTTT

size: .
D: .
V: TRBV9
J: TRBJ2-2
CDR3: CASSVGGTGELFF
DNA: TGTGCCAGCAGCGTAGGGGGTACCGGGGAGCTGTTTTTT

size: .
D: .
V: TRBV14
J: TRBJ2-7
CDR3: CASSQARLGVGNEQYF
DNA: TGTGCCAGCAGCCAAGCCCGACTGGGGGTTGGGAACGAGCAGTACTTC

size: .
D: .
V: TRBV6-8
J: TRBJ1-2
CDR3: CAYPQNYGYTF
DNA: TGTGCATACCCACAGAACTATGGCTACACCTTC

size: few
D: .
V: TRBV10-3
J: TRBJ1-5
CDR3: CATRAGEGNQPQHF
DNA: TGTGCCACTCGGGCAGGGGAGGGCAATCAGCCCCAGCATTTT

size: .
D: .
V: TRBV24-1
J: TRBJ1-1
CDR3: CATSDLDEAFF
DNA: TGTGCCACCAGTGATTTGGACGAAGCTTTCTTT

size: .
D: .
V: TRBV15
J: TRBJ2-7
CDR3: CATSRPEGPYEQYF
DNA: TGTGCCACCAGCAGACCCGAAGGCCCTTACGAGCAGTACTTC

size: few
D: .
V: TRBV9
J: TRBJ1-1
CDR3: CASSVGADNTEAFF
DNA: TGTGCCAGCAGCGTTGGTGCGGATAACACTGAAGCTTTCTTT

size: .
D: .
V: TRBV5-4
J: TRBJ1-2
CDR3: CASSLLGDRGYTF
DNA: TGTGCCAGCAGCTTGCTGGGGGATCGCGGCTACACCTTC

size: few
D: .
V: TRBV5-1
J: TRBJ2-2
CDR3: CASSPGPGGTGELFF
DNA: TGCGCCAGCAGTCCAGGGCCCGGGGGCACCGGGGAGCTGTTTTTT

size: .
D: TRBD1
V: TRBV18
J: TRBJ2-7
CDR3: CASSPPTGGGHEQYF
DNA: TGTGCCAGCTCACCACCGACAGGGGGCGGACACGAGCAGTACTTC

size: few
D: TRBD2
V: TRBV5-4
J: TRBJ2-1
CDR3: CASSQNGLAAYNEQFF
DNA: TGTGCCAGCAGCCAGAACGGACTAGCGGCCTACAATGAGCAGTTCTTC

size: .
D: TRBD1
V: TRBV5-1
J: TRBJ1-5
CDR3: CASSLATGEPQHF
DNA: TGCGCCAGCAGCTTGGCCACAGGGGAGCCCCAGCATTTT

size: .
D: TRBD2
V: TRBV27
J: TRBJ2-1
CDR3: CASSLDRAGFEQFF
DNA: TGTGCCAGCAGTTTAGATAGAGCGGGGTTTGAGCAGTTCTTC

size: .
D: .
V: TRBV6-5
J: TRBJ1-5
CDR3: CASSLRDSNQPQHF
DNA: TGTGCCAGCAGCCTCAGAGATAGCAATCAGCCCCAGCATTTT

size: .
D: TRBD1
V: TRBV4-3
J: TRBJ1-5
CDR3: CASSQDRGKAQHF
DNA: TGCGCCAGCAGCCAAGACAGGGGGAAGGCCCAGCATTTT

size: .
D: .
V: TRBV7-8
J: TRBJ2-1
CDR3: CASSLDRYNEQFF
DNA: TGTGCCAGCAGCCTAGACAGGTACAATGAGCAGTTCTTC

size: few
D: TRBD2
V: TRBV15
J: TRBJ2-7
CDR3: CATSRGPSTSGYEQYF
DNA: TGTGCCACCAGCAGAGGACCGTCGACTAGCGGCTACGAGCAGTACTTC

size: .
D: TRBD1
V: TRBV7-2
J: TRBJ1-1
CDR3: CASKGGGGGNTEAFF
DNA: TGTGCCAGCAAAGGAGGGGGCGGTGGGAACACTGAAGCTTTCTTT

size: .
D: TRBD1
V: TRBV27
J: TRBJ2-7
CDR3: CASSTQGANYEQYF
DNA: TGTGCCAGCAGTACACAGGGGGCAAACTACGAGCAGTACTTC

size: .
D: .
V: TRBV18
J: TRBJ1-1
CDR3: CASSQRETLNTEAFF
DNA: TGTGCCAGCTCACAACGGGAGACACTTAACACTGAAGCTTTCTTT

size: .
D: .
V: TRBV19
J: TRBJ1-1
CDR3: CASSIPTGTIRNTEAFF
DNA: TGTGCCAGTAGTATTCCAACAGGGACGATAAGGAACACTGAAGCTTTCTTT

size: .
D: .
V: TRBV6-2/TRBV6-3
J: TRBJ2-4
CDR3: CASSYHSDTLAKNIQYF
DNA: TGTGCCAGCAGTTACCACTCGGACACACTAGCCAAAAACATTCAGTACTTC

size: .
D: TRBD1
V: TRBV4-3
J: TRBJ1-3
CDR3: CASSEQGAGNTIYF
DNA: TGCGCCAGCAGCGAACAGGGGGCTGGAAACACCATATATTTT

size: medium-sized
D: .
V: TRBV4-2
J: TRBJ1-3
CDR3: CASSQAAVVTGRSSGNTIYF
DNA: TGTGCCAGCAGCCAAGCTGCCGTTGTTACCGGACGGAGCTCTGGAAACACCATATATTTT

size: .
D: .
V: TRBV11-2
J: TRBJ2-1
CDR3: CASSLVPGSTRDEQFF
DNA: TGTGCCAGCAGCTTAGTACCGGGCTCTACCCGAGATGAGCAGTTCTTC

size: .
D: TRBD2
V: TRBV7-2
J: TRBJ2-7
CDR3: CASSSTSEYEQYF
DNA: TGTGCCAGCAGTTCTACTAGCGAGTACGAGCAGTACTTC

size: .
D: .
V: TRBV5-8
J: TRBJ1-1
CDR3: CASSPWTSPNTEAFF
DNA: TGTGCCAGCAGCCCTTGGACCTCTCCGAACACTGAAGCTTTCTTT

size: .
D: TRBD1
V: TRBV27
J: TRBJ1-2
CDR3: CASSPWTGGLGGYTF
DNA: TGTGCCAGCAGTCCCTGGACAGGGGGCCTGGGTGGCTACACCTTC

size: few
D: TRBD1
V: TRBV2
J: TRBJ2-7
CDR3: CASIGQDIYEQYF
DNA: TGTGCCAGCATTGGACAGGATATTTACGAGCAGTACTTC

size: .
D: TRBD1
V: TRBV4-1
J: TRBJ1-1
CDR3: CASKQGRGGTEAFF
DNA: TGCGCCAGCAAGCAGGGCAGGGGGGGAACTGAAGCTTTCTTT

size: .
D: .
V: TRBV11-3
J: TRBJ2-7
CDR3: CASSLGTQREQYF
DNA: TGTGCCAGCAGCTTAGGGACCCAGCGGGAGCAGTACTTC

size: .
D: .
V: TRBV28
J: TRBJ1-2
CDR3: CASSLPNRDGYTF
DNA: TGTGCCAGCAGTCTCCCAAACAGGGACGGCTACACCTTC

size: .
D: .
V: TRBV28
J: TRBJ1-6
CDR3: CASSFGRGPYNSPLHF
DNA: TGTGCCAGCAGTTTTGGCAGGGGTCCTTATAATTCACCCCTCCACTTT

size: .
D: .
V: TRBV5-5
J: TRBJ2-7
CDR3: CASSLRQAYEQYF
DNA: TGTGCCAGCAGCCTCAGACAAGCCTACGAGCAGTACTTC

size: .
D: .
V: TRBV28
J: TRBJ1-6
CDR3: CASRQEGALSSYNSPLHF
DNA: TGTGCCAGCAGGCAAGAAGGGGCACTTAGCTCCTATAATTCACCCCTCCACTTT

size: .
D: .
V: TRBV27
J: TRBJ2-7
CDR3: CASSSGGLYEQYF
DNA: TGTGCCAGCAGTTCCGGCGGACTCTACGAGCAGTACTTC

size: few
D: .
V: TRBV11-2
J: TRBJ2-7
CDR3: CASSLVKGAYEQYF
DNA: TGTGCCAGCAGCTTAGTTAAAGGGGCCTACGAGCAGTACTTC

size: .
D: .
V: TRBV10-3
J: TRBJ2-3
CDR3: CAISEVGGPSDTQYF
DNA: TGTGCCATCAGTGAGGTGGGGGGGCCCTCAGATACGCAGTATTTT

size: .
D: .
V: TRBV11-2
J: TRBJ2-3
CDR3: CASSLSTDTQYF
DNA: TGTGCCAGCAGCCTTTCAACAGATACGCAGTATTTT